This TCR beta chain was profiled in a study of cytomegalovirus exposure and HLA in healthy donors. Study results and caveats: Common viral pathogens (according to a later analysis) appeared linked to several of the most significant clusters. Per a later analysis, 15,000 to 20,000 TCR beta sequences showed association with HLA alleles at 0.05 false discovery rate.

Of note for this clone: Antigen specificity is unknown.

PCR involved 60 Vbeta and 13 Jbeta primers. Sequenced by immunoSEQ multiplex PCR; TCRdb stores in-frame clones only, minus some. This table holds around 100,000 clones, about 76% found once. The receptor was isolated from a woman aged 65 to 85 in good health and CMV-seropositive. Sequencing was done on a sample of PBMCs.

CDR3 DNA sequence: TGTGCCAGCAGCTTATTATCCGACATGGAGACCCAGTACTTC. Amino acid sequence: CASSLLSDMETQYF. This sequence joins TRBV7-2 and TRBJ2-5, with D hard to call. CDR1 and CDR2 from the germline V gene are SGHTA and FQGNSA. Trimming stripped 2 bases from V and 5 bases from J, with 12 bases between. The CDR3 has 14 residues.